These 21 T cell receptor beta chains originate from one sample sequenced in a study of blood T cell repertoires in COVID-19. Data came from immunoSEQ multiplex PCR; TCRdb stores just in-frame clones and leaves some out. Among roughly 150,000 clones, about 90% were seen once, and the ten largest hold about 4.1%. The source material was PBMCs or T cells enriched from blood (not recorded which). These receptors were collected from a woman in her thirties or forties who had been exposed to COVID-19.

The chain employs TRBV7-9 and TRBJ1-2; D is uncertain. Between the trimmed V and J ends, which lost 2 bases and 5 bases, there was a span of 6 bases. Germline CDR1 is SEHNR and CDR2 is FQNEAQ (reference sequence). The CDR3 covers 12 residues. The CDR3 loop is CASSLNSYGYTF. CDR3 sequence (DNA): TGTGCCAGCAGCTTAAACAGTTATGGCTACACCTTC.

V usage is TRBV18 and J usage is TRBJ2-7; 7 bases agree with TRBD1. Unmatched junction bases numbered 15, after V lost 4 bases and J lost 0 bases. This CDR3 region has 18 residues. Germline V gives CDR1 KGHSH, CDR2 LQKENI. CDR3 in DNA: TGTGCCAGCTCACAAGTCCGGGACAGCTTACAATTCTCCTACGAGCAGTACTTC. Translating gives CASSQVRDSLQFSYEQYF.

This chain uses TRBV28 with TRBJ1-3, with a possible D match to TRBD1 (6 bases). Germline CDR1 MDHEN, CDR2 SYDVKM. V was shortened by 2 bases and J by 7 bases, with 6 bases between the two germline ends. The CDR3 sequence is 12 residues long. The chain's CDR3 is CASSLQGNTIYF. Written as DNA, the CDR3 is TGTGCCAGCAGTTTACAGGGGAACACCATATATTTT.

J is TRBJ2-6 and V is TRBV5-1, with D unclear. Germline V lookup: CDR1 SGHRS, CDR2 YFSETQ. This CDR3 has 15 amino acids. V was pared by 0 bases and J by 3 bases, with 7 bases between. The CDR3 protein is CASSLAPGGANVLTF. CDR3 DNA sequence: TGCGCCAGCAGCTTGGCCCCAGGTGGGGCCAACGTCCTGACTTTC.

This clone was seen a few times. The rearrangement links TRBV19 to TRBJ1-1, with D possibly TRBD1 on 5 matching bases. Germline values: CDR1 LNHDA, CDR2 SQIVND (reference sequence). V lost 6 bases and J lost 0, with 8 bases in between. The CDR3 runs 13 residues. The CDR3 DNA follows: TGTGCCAGTAGCCCGACAGTGAACACTGAAGCTTTCTTT. This gives the protein CASSPTVNTEAFF.

V gene TRBV19 combines with J gene TRBJ1-1, with D uncertain. Trimming removed 8 bases from V and 1 base from J, with 11 bases in between. The CDR3 extends over 13 amino acids. The germline V gene has CDR1 LNHDA and CDR2 SQIVND (reference sequence). CDR3 amino acids: CASESRENTEAFF. DNA for the CDR3: TGTGCCAGTGAAAGCCGGGAGAACACTGAAGCTTTCTTT. The full variable domain, with the rest looked up from reference TRBV19 and TRBJ1-1, is DGGITQSPKYLFRKEGQNVTLSCEQNLNHDAMYWYRQDPGQGLRLIYYSQIVNDFQKGDIAEGYSVSREKKESFPLTVTSAQKNPTAFYLCASESRENTEAFFGQGTRLTVV.

The chain links TRBV11-2 to TRBJ2-7; D is unresolved. Trimming cost V 2 bases and J 5 bases, with 10 bases left between them. CDR3 length: 13 amino acids. CDR1 and CDR2 from the germline V gene are SGHAT and FQNNGV. The CDR3 bases are TGTGCCAGCAGCTTATCCCCGGGTCACGAGCAGTACTTC. Translated: CASSLSPGHEQYF.

This clone was found a few times. The chain combines TRBV5-4 with TRBJ2-6, with TRBD2 matching 12 bases. Germline-derived CDR1 and CDR2 are SGHNT and YYREEE (reference sequence). V shed 4 bases and J 0 bases; nucleotides not matched to a gene: 5. The CDR3 length is 18 residues. CDR3 residues: CASSPGLAGFSGANVLTF. DNA for the CDR3: TGTGCCAGCAGCCCCGGACTAGCGGGATTCTCTGGGGCCAACGTCCTGACTTTC.

The chain employs TRBV6-4 and TRBJ1-2; D is possibly TRBD1 (6 bases). CDR3 length equals 13 residues. In germline, CDR1 is MRHNA, CDR2 SNTAGT. V was trimmed by 4 bases and J by 8 bases, leaving 14 bases between them. CDR3 in amino acids: CASSGLDSQGYTF. The DNA for the CDR3 is TGTGCCAGCAGTGGCCTGGACAGTCAAGGCTACACCTTC.

The rearrangement links TRBV27 to TRBJ2-1, with D perhaps TRBD2 (7 bases). The V gene lost 4 bases and the J gene lost 10 bases, with 17 bases spanning the gap. Per the germline V gene, CDR1 is MNHEY and CDR2 is SMNVEV (reference sequence). This CDR3 contains 14 residues. CDR3 loop: CASSSGGPIGEQFF. The CDR3 DNA reads TGTGCCAGCAGTTCCGGGGGGCCAATAGGAGAGCAGTTCTTC.

This clone occurred once. The rearrangement uses TRBV4-1 and TRBJ1-1; D possibly corresponds to TRBD1 (5 bases). Germline-derived CDR1 and CDR2 are MGHRA and YSYEKL. Trimming shortened V by 2 bases and J by 7 bases, and 11 bases separated the two germline ends. There are 13 residues in the CDR3. This chain's CDR3 is CASSQRGINEAFF. The CDR3 DNA sequence: TGCGCCAGCAGCCAACGGGGGATTAATGAAGCTTTCTTT.

V and J are TRBV7-8 and TRBJ2-3; 7 nucleotides match TRBD1. This CDR3 has 16 residues. Losses at the gene ends were 1 base for V and 3 bases for J; bases not matched to a gene: 7. Germline CDR1 reads SGHVS; CDR2 reads FQNEAQ. CDR3 residues: CASSLEGQQFTDTQYF. The CDR3 DNA reads as TGTGCCAGCAGCTTAGAGGGACAGCAATTTACAGATACGCAGTATTTT.

The chain uses TRBV27 and TRBJ1-4, with unresolved D. The ends were cut back, 5 bases at V and 5 bases at J, with 12 bases in the middle. This CDR3 has 14 amino acids. Germline V gene data show CDR1 as MNHEY and CDR2 as SMNVEV (reference sequence). The CDR3 region is CASSGGSFNEKLFF. The CDR3, as DNA: TGTGCCAGCAGTGGAGGGAGTTTCAATGAAAAACTGTTTTTT.

The rearrangement joins TRBV18 to TRBJ2-7; 8 nucleotides align to TRBD1. This CDR3 is 13 amino acids long. Unmatched junction bases numbered 6, after V lost 8 bases and J lost 3 bases. Germline V gene data show CDR1 as KGHSH and CDR2 as LQKENI. This CDR3 reads CASGGQAIYEQYF. CDR3 nucleotide sequence: TGTGCCAGCGGGGGACAGGCTATCTACGAGCAGTACTTC.

The chain recombines TRBV7-9 with TRBJ1-4; 12 nucleotides align to TRBD1. The V segment lost 2 bases and the J segment 7 bases; nucleotides outside the gene matches: 2. Germline lookup yields CDR1 SEHNR and CDR2 FQNEAQ (reference sequence). The CDR3 extends over 15 amino acids. CDR3 DNA sequence: TGTGCCAGCAGCTTAAGGGACAGGGGGCTTGAAAAACTGTTTTTT. Its protein is CASSLRDRGLEKLFF.

This clone was seen more than once but under ten times. The V and J genes are TRBV28 and TRBJ1-1; 8 nucleotides line up with TRBD1. Germline CDR1 reads MDHEN; CDR2 reads SYDVKM. This CDR3 comprises 15 residues. J lost 5 bases, V lost 2 bases, and 7 bases had no gene match. The CDR3 DNA follows: TGTGCCAGCAGTTTAGGCGGACAGGGTTTGACTGAAGCTTTCTTT. Translating gives CASSLGGQGLTEAFF.

The chain uses TRBV5-6 and TRBJ1-5, with a weak D call TRBD1 (6 bases). CDR1 and CDR2 from the germline V gene are SGHDT and YYEEEE. This CDR3 contains 15 residues. Trimming left V 3 bases short and J 6 bases short, with 16 bases between. As DNA, the CDR3 is TGTGCCAGCAGCTCCTATAACAGGGTCGCTCAGCCCCAGCATTTT. Its protein is CASSSYNRVAQPQHF.

The chain recombines TRBV27 with TRBJ2-6; 7 bases match TRBD1. Looked up from germline, CDR1 is MNHEY and CDR2 is SMNVEV (reference sequence). There are 16 residues in the CDR3. V gave up 5 bases and J gave up 2 bases; unmatched junction bases: 6. In DNA form, the CDR3 reads TGTGCCAGCAGTCTGAGACAGGGCGCTGGGGCCAACGTCCTGACTTTC. Amino acid sequence: CASSLRQGAGANVLTF.

Many counts were recorded for this clone. The chain is built from TRBV9 and TRBJ1-2; TRBD1 matches at 7 bases. This CDR3 comprises 15 residues. With V trimmed by 0 bases and J by 5 bases, 7 bases remained unmatched. From germline, CDR1 is SGDLS and CDR2 YYNGEE. The CDR3 coding sequence is TGTGCCAGCAGCGTAGCTACAGGGGCAACTTATGGCTACACCTTC. The encoded protein is CASSVATGATYGYTF.

The V gene is TRBV6-5, the J gene TRBJ1-2; D is ambiguous. CDR1 MNHEY and CDR2 SVGAGI come from the germline V gene. The V end was cut by 0 bases, the J end by 1 base, with 6 bases between. This CDR3 comprises 14 residues. Here the CDR3 reads CASSYSRNNYGYTF. In DNA form, the CDR3 reads TGTGCCAGCAGTTACTCCAGGAATAACTATGGCTACACCTTC.

The chain joins TRBV5-4 to TRBJ2-7, with 9 bases lining up with TRBD2. Germline CDR1 is SGHNT and CDR2 is YYREEE (reference sequence). CDR3 size: 15 residues. V dropped 0 bases and J dropped 6; count of bases not matched to a gene: 7. The CDR3 is CASSLGAGGPREQYF. The CDR3 nucleotides read TGTGCCAGCAGCTTGGGGGCGGGAGGGCCTCGCGAGCAGTACTTC.